This T cell receptor beta chain is drawn from a study of T cell responses to AZD1222 COVID-19 vaccine. General study points: Females outnumbered males among donors, who were mostly white British; clonal diversity was possibly underestimated. A rise in Spike-specific TCR breadth and depth followed two AZD1222 doses. Only 6 or 7 people who got AZD1222 tested seropositive at baseline.

The CDR3 is 13 amino acids. Germline-derived CDR1 and CDR2 are MNHEY and SVGAGI. The V end lost 2 bases, the J end lost 4 bases, and 8 bases lay between the germline ends. To note about this clone: Its specificity is unknown.

Here immunoSEQ multiplex PCR was the method, and the copy in TCRdb shows in-frame clones only, minus some. The sample consists of fewer than 45,000 clones, 83% of them appearing once. The chain couples TRBV6-5 to TRBJ2-5; D is perhaps TRBD1 or TRBD2 (6 bases each). The sequence derives from an adult in good health. This specimen was peripheral blood, taken on day 0 of AZD1222 vaccination. CDR3 protein: CASSYKGGETQYF. The DNA for the CDR3 is TGTGCCAGCAGTTACAAGGGGGGAGAGACCCAGTACTTC.